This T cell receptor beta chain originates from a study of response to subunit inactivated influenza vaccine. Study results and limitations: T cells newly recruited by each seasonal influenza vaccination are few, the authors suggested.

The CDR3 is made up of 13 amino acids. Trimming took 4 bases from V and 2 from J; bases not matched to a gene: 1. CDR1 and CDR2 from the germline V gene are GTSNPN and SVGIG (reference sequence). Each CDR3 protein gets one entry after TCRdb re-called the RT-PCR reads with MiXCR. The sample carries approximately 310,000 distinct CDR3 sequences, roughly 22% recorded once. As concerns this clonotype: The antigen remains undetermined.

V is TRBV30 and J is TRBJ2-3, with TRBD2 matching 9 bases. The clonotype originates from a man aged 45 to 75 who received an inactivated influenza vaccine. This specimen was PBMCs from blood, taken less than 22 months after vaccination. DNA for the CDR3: TGTGCCTGGACTAGCGGGAACACAGATACGCAGTATTTT. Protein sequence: CAWTSGNTDTQYF.